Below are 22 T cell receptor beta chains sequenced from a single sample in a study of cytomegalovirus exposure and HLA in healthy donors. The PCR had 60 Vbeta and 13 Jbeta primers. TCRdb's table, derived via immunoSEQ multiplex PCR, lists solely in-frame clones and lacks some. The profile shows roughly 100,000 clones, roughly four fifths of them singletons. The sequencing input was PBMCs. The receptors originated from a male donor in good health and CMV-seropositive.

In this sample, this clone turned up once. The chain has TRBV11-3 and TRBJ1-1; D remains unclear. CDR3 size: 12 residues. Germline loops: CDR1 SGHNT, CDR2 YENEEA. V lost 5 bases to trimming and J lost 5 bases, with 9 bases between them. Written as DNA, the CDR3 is TGTGCCAGCAGCAGCACGGGGACTGAAGCTTTCTTT. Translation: CASSSTGTEAFF.

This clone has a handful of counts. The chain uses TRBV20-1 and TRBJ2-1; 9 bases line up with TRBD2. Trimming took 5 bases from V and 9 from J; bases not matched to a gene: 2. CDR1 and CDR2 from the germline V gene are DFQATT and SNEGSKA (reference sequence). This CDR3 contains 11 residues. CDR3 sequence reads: CSAGTSIEQFF. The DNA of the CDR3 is TGCAGTGCTGGGACTAGCATTGAGCAGTTCTTC.

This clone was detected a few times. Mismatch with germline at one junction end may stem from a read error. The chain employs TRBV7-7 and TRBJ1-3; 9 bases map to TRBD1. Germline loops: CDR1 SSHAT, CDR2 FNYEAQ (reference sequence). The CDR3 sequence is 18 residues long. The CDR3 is CASSLSPPGQGPGNTIYF. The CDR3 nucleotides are TGTGCTAGCAGCTTATCCCCTCCGGGACAGGGACCTGGAAACACCATATATTTT.

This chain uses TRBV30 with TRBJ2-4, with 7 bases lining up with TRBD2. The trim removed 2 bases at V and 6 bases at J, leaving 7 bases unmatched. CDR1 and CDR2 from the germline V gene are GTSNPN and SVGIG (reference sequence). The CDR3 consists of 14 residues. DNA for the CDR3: TGTGCCTGGAGTCGACTAGCTCGGGTAAACATTCAGTACTTC. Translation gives CAWSRLARVNIQYF.

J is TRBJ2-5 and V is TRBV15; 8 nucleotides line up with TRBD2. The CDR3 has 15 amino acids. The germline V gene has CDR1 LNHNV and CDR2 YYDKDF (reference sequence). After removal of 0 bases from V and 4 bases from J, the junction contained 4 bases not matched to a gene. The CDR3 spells CATSRDLAGRETQYF. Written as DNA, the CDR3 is TGTGCCACCAGCAGAGATCTAGCGGGCCGAGAGACCCAGTACTTC.

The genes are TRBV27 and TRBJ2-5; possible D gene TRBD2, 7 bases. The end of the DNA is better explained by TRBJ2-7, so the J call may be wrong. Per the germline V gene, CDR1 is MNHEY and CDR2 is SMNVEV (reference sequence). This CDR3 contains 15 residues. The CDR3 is CASSLRGGGPYEQYF. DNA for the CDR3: TGTGCCAGCAGTTTAAGGGGGGGAGGCCCGTACGAGCAGTACTTC.

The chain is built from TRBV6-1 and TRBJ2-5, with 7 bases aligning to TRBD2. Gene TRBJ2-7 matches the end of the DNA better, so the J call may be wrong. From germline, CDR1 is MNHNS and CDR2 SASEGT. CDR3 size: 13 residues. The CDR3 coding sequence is TGTGCCATTGCCCCTAGCGGTTCCTACGAGCAGTACTTC. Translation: CAIAPSGSYEQYF.

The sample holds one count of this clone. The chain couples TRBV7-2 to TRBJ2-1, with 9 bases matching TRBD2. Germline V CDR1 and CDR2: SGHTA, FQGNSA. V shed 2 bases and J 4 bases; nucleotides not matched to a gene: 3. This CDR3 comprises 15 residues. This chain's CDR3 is CASSLTLAGYNEQFF. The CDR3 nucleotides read TGTGCCAGCAGCTTAACACTAGCGGGTTACAATGAGCAGTTCTTC.

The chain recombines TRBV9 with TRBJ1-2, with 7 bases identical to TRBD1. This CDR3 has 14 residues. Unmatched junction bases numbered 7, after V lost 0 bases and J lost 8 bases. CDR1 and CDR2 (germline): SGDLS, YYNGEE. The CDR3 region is CASSVAGTARGYTF. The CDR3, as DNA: TGTGCCAGCAGCGTAGCCGGGACAGCTCGCGGCTACACCTTC.

The CDR3 reads CASKGQPSTEAFF. As DNA, the CDR3 is TGTGCCAGCAAGGGACAGCCCAGCACTGAAGCTTTCTTT. The chain combines TRBV2 with TRBJ1-1, with 7 bases aligning to TRBD1. CDR1 and CDR2 from the germline V gene are SNHLY and FYNNEI. The CDR3 is 13 residues long. Unmatched junction bases numbered 6, after V lost 7 bases and J lost 4 bases.

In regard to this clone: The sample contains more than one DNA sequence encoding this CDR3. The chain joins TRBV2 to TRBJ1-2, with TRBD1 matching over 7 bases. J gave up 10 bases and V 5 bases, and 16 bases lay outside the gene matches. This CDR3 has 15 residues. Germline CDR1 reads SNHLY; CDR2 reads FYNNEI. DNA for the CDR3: TGTGCCAGCAGTCAGTATACAGGGGCCGCTGGGTCCTACACCTTC. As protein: CASSQYTGAAGSYTF.

The CDR3 protein is CASSFQAGRADTQYF. CDR3 nucleotide sequence: TGTGCCAGCAGTTTTCAAGCGGGACGAGCAGATACGCAGTATTTT. The V call is TRBV28, the J call TRBJ2-3; 7 bases fit TRBD2. This CDR3 is built from 15 residues. Germline V CDR1 and CDR2: MDHEN, SYDVKM. Trimming at V came to 3 bases and at J to 4 bases, leaving 7 bases not matched to a gene.

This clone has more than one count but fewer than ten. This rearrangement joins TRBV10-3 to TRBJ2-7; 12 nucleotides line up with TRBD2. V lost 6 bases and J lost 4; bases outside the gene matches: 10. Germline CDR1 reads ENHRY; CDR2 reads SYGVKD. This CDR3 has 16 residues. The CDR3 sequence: CAISERLAGVGYEQYF. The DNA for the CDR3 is TGTGCCATCAGCGAGCGACTAGCGGGAGTCGGGTACGAGCAGTACTTC.

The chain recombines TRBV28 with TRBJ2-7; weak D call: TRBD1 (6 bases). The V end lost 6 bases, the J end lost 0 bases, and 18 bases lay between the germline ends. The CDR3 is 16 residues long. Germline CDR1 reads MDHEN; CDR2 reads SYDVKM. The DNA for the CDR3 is TGTGCCAGCAGCGTCTACAGGGCTCTGAGCTCCTACGAGCAGTACTTC. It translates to CASSVYRALSSYEQYF.

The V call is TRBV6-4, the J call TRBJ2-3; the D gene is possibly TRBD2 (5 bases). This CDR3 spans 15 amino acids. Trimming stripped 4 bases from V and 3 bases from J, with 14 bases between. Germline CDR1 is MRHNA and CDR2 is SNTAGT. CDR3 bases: TGTGCCAGCAGTGTCACGGGGAGTGCTACAGATACGCAGTATTTT. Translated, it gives CASSVTGSATDTQYF.

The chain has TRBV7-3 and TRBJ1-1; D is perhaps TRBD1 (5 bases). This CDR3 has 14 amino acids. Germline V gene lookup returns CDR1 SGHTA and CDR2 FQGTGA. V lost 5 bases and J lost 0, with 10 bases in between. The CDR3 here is CASSPGGVNTEAFF. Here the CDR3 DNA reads TGTGCCAGCAGCCCTGGGGGGGTGAACACTGAAGCTTTCTTT.

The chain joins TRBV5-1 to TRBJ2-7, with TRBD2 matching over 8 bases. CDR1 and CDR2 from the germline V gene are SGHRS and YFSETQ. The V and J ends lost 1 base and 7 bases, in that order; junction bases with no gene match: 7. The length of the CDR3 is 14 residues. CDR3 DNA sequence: TGCGCCAGCAGCTTGTTAGGGTTAGCGGGGGAGCAGTACTTC. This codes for CASSLLGLAGEQYF. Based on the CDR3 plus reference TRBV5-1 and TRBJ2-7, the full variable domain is KAGVTQTPRYLIKTRGQQVTLSCSPISGHRSVSWYQQTPGQGLQFLFEYFSETQRNKGNFPGRFSGRQFSNSRSEMNVSTLELGDSALYLCASSLLGLAGEQYFGPGTRLTVT.

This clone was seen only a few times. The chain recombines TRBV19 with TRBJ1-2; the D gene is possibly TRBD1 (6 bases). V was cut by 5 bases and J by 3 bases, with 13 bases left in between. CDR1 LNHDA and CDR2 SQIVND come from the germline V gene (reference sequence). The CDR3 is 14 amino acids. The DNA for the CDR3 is TGTGCCAGTAGTCCCCAGGGGAGATACTATGGCTACACCTTC. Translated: CASSPQGRYYGYTF.

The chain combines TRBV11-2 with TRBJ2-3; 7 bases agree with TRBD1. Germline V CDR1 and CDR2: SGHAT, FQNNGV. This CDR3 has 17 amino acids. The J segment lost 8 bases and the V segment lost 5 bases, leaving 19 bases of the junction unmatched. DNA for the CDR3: TGTGCCAGCAGCGAGTTACGGCGGGTGCTAGGGGGCGGTACGCAGTATTTT. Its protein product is CASSELRRVLGGGTQYF.

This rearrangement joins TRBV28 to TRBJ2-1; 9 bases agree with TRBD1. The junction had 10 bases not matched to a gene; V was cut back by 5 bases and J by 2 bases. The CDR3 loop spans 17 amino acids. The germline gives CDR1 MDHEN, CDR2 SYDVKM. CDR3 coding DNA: TGTGCCAGCAGTCCTCACCCGGGACAGGGTCCCTACAATGAGCAGTTCTTC. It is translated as CASSPHPGQGPYNEQFF.

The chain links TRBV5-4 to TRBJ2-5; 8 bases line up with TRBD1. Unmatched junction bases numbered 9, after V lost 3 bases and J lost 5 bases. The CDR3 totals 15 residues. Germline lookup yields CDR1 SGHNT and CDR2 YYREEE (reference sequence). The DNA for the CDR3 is TGTGCCAGCAGCTCGACAGGGGCCCCACGGGAGACCCAGTACTTC. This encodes CASSSTGAPRETQYF.

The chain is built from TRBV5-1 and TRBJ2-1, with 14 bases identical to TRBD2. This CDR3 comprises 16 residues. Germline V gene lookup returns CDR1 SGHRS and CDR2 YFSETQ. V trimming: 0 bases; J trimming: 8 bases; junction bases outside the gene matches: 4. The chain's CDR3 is CASSLGGTSGSYEQFF. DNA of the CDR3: TGCGCCAGCAGCTTGGGCGGGACTAGCGGGAGCTATGAGCAGTTCTTC. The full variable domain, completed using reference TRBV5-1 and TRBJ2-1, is KAGVTQTPRYLIKTRGQQVTLSCSPISGHRSVSWYQQTPGQGLQFLFEYFSETQRNKGNFPGRFSGRQFSNSRSEMNVSTLELGDSALYLCASSLGGTSGSYEQFFGPGTRLTVL.